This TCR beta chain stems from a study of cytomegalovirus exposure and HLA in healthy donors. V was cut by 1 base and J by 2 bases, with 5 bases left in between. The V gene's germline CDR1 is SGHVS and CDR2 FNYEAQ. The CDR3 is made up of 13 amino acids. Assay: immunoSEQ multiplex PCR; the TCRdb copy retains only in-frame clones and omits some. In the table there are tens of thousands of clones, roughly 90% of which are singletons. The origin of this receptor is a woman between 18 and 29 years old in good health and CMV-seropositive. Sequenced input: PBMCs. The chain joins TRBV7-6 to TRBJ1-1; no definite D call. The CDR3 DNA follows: TGTGCCAGCAGCTTAGAATCTAACACTGAAGCTTTCTTT. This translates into CASSLESNTEAFF. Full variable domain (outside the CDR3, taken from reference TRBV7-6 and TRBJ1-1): GAGVSQSPRYKVTKRGQDVALRCDPISGHVSLYWYRQALGQGPEFLTYFNYEAQQDKSGLPNDRFSAERPEGSISTLTIQRTEQRDSAMYRCASSLESNTEAFFGQGTRLTVV.